The sequence of this T cell receptor (beta chain) was determined in a study of T-cell reconstitution after alpha-beta-depleted transplantation in children. During its preparation, the TCRbeta library received unique molecular identifiers. In TCRdb, the PCR reads were re-called with MiXCR into one record per CDR3 protein. The repertoire includes a few hundred thousand distinct CDR3 sequences, about a tenth of them detected once, and roughly 2.5% sits in the top ten. V dropped 4 bases and J dropped 5 bases, with 10 bases sitting between them. This CDR3 has 13 residues. Germline V gene data show CDR1 as WSHSY and CDR2 as SAAADI.

This receptor was obtained from a human donor who donated a stem cell graft to a child with acute lymphoblastic leukemia. The chain couples TRBV10-2 to TRBJ2-3, with D possibly being TRBD2 (6 bases). The source was PBMCs from the stem cell graft donor, collected from the stem cell graft. The CDR3 nucleotides read TGCGCCAGCAGTGTACGGACTAAAGATACGCAGTATTTT. This translates into CASSVRTKDTQYF.